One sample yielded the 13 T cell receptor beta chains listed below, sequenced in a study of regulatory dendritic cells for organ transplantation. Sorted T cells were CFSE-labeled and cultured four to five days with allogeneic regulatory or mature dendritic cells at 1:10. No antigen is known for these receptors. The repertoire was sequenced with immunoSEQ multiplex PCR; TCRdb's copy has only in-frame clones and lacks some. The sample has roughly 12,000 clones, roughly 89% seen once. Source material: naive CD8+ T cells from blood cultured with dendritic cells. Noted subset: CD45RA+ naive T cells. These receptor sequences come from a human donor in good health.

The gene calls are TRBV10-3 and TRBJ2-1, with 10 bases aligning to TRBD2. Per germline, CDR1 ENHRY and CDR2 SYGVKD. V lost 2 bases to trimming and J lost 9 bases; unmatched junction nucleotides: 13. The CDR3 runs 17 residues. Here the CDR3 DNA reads TGTGCCATCAGTGAGGCGGGGAGAGCGGGAGGGCCGGGTGAGCAGTTCTTC. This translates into CAISEAGRAGGPGEQFF.

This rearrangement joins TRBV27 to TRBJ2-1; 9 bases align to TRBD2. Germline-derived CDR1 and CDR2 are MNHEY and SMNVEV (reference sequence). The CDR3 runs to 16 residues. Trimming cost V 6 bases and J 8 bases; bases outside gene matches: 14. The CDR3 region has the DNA TGTGCCAGCAGCCCCATGGGGGGGACTAGCCCATATGAGCAGTTCTTC. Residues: CASSPMGGTSPYEQFF.

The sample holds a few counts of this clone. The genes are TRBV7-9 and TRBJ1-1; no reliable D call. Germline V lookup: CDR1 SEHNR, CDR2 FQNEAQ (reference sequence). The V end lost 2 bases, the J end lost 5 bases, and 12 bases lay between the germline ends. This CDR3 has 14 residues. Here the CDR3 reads CASSLYHMVTEAFF. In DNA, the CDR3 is TGTGCCAGCAGCTTATATCACATGGTTACTGAAGCTTTCTTT.

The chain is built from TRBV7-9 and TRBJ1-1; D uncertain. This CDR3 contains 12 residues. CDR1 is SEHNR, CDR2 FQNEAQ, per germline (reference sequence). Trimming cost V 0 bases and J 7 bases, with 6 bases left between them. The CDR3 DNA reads TGTGCCAGCAGCTTAGCTGCCGATGAAGCTTTCTTT. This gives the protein CASSLAADEAFF.

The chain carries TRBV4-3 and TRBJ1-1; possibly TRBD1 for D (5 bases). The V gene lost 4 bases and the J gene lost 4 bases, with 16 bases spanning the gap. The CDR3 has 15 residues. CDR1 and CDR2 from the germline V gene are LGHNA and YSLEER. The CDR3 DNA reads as TGCGCCAGCAGCCGGATCCGGGGCCCTGGCACTGAAGCTTTCTTT. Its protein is CASSRIRGPGTEAFF.

Here the CDR3 DNA reads TGTGCCAGCAGCCCCGACCTACAGGGGGCCCGAGATACGCAGTATTTT. Its translation is CASSPDLQGARDTQYF. The chain joins TRBV7-2 to TRBJ2-3; 9 positions match TRBD1. This CDR3 has 16 residues. Germline V gives CDR1 SGHTA, CDR2 FQGNSA. The V gene end was trimmed by 5 bases and the J gene end by 5 bases; junction bases not matched to a gene: 11.

CDR3 bases: TGTGCAGCGAGACCCTACTTCACTGAAGCTTTCTTT. Translation gives CAARPYFTEAFF. The V call is TRBV6-6, the J call TRBJ1-1; D is undetermined. The CDR3 sequence is 12 residues long. CDR1 MNHNY and CDR2 SVGAGI come from the germline V gene (reference sequence).

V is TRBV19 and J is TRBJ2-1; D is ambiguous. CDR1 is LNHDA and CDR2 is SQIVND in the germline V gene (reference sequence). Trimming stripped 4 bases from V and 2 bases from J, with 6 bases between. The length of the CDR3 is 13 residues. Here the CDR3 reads CASSTSAYNEQFF. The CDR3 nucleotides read TGTGCCAGTAGTACGTCAGCCTACAATGAGCAGTTCTTC.

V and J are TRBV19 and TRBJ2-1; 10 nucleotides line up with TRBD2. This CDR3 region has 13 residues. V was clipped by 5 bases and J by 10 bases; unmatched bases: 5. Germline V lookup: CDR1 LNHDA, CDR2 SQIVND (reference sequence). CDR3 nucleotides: TGTGCCAGTAGTCTAGCGGGAGTAGAAGAGCAGTTCTTC. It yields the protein CASSLAGVEEQFF.

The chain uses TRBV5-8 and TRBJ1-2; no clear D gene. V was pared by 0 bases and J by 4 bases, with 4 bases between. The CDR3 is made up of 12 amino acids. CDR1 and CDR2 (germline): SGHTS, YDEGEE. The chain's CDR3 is CASSLAFYGYTF. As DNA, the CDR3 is TGTGCCAGCAGCTTGGCGTTCTATGGCTACACCTTC.

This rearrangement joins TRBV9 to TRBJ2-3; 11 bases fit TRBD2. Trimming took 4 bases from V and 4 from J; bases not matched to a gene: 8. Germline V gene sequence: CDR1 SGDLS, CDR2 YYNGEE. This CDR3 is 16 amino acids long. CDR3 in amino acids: CASSLGGTSGSDTQYF. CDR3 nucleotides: TGTGCCAGCAGCCTAGGGGGGACTAGCGGCTCAGATACGCAGTATTTT. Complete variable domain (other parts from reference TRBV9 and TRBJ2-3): DSGVTQTPKHLITATGQRVTLRCSPRSGDLSVYWYQQSLDQGLQFLIQYYNGEERAKGNILERFSAQQFPDLHSELNLSSLELGDSALYFCASSLGGTSGSDTQYFGPGTRLTVL.

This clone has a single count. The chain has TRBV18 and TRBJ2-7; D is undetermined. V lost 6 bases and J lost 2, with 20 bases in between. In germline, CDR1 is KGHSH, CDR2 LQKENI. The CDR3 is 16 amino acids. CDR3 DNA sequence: TGTGCCAGCTCTCCCCGTGAGGCCCTCAGTCCCTACGAGCAGTACTTC. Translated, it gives CASSPREALSPYEQYF.

The CDR3 protein is CAWKVVAGANTGELFF. The DNA of the CDR3 is TGTGCCTGGAAGGTAGTAGCGGGGGCGAACACCGGGGAGCTGTTTTTT. V is TRBV30 and J is TRBJ2-2; TRBD2 matches at 9 bases. This CDR3 contains 16 residues. Trimming removed 4 bases from V and 0 bases from J; junction bases left unmatched: 6. Per germline, CDR1 GTSNPN and CDR2 SVGIG (reference sequence).